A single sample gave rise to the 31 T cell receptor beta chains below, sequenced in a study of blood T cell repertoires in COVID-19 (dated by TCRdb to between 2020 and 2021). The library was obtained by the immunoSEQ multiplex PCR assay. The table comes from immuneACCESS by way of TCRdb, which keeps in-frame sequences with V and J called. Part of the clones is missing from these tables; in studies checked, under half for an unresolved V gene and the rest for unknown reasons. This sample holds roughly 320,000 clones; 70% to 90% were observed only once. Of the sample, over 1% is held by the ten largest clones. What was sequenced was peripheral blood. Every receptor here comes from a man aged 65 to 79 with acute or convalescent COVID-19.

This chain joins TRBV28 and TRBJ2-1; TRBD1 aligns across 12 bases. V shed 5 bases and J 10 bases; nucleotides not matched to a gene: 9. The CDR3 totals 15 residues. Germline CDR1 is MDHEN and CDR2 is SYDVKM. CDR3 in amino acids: CASSPRDRGLLEQFF. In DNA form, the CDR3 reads TGTGCCAGCAGTCCCCGGGACAGGGGGCTTTTGGAGCAGTTCTTC.

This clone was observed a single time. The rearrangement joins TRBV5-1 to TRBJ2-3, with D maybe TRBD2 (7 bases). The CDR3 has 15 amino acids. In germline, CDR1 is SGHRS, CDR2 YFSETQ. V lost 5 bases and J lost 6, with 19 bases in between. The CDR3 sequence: CASRLVGGEEDTQYF. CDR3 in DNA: TGCGCCAGCAGGCTTGTAGGGGGGGAAGAGGATACGCAGTATTTT.

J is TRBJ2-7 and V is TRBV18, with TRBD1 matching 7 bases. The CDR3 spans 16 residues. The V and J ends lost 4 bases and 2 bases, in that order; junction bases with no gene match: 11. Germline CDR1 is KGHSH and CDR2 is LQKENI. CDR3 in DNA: TGTGCCAGCTCACTCGTACGAGGGACAGAAACCTACGAGCAGTACTTC. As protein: CASSLVRGTETYEQYF.

Here the CDR3 reads CASSLPAAGAGYEQYF. CDR3 nucleotides: TGTGCCAGCAGCTTACCCGCCGCGGGGGCAGGTTACGAGCAGTACTTC. J is TRBJ2-7 and V is TRBV7-9; possibly TRBD2 for D (7 bases). The CDR3 is made up of 16 amino acids. CDR1 and CDR2 (germline): SEHNR, FQNEAQ (reference sequence). V was cut by 2 bases and J by 4 bases, with 18 bases left in between.

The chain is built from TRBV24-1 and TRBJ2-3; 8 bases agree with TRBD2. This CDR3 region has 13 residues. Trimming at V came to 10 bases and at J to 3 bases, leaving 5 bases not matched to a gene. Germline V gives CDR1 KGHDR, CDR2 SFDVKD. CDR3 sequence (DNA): TGTGCCACACGCGGGGGGATGACAGATACGCAGTATTTT. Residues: CATRGGMTDTQYF.

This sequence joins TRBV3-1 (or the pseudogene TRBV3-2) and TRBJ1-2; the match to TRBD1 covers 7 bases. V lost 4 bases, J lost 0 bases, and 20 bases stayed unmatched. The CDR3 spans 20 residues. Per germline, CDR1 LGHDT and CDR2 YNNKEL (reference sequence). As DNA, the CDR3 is TGTGCCAGCAGCCCAACTCTAGGTCAGGGGGAACAATCTTCTAACTATGGCTACACCTTC. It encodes CASSPTLGQGEQSSNYGYTF.

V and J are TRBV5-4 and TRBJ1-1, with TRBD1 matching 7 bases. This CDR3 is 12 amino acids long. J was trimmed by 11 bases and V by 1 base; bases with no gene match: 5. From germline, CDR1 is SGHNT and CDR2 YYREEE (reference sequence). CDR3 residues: CASSLRGGDAFF. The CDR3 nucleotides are TGTGCCAGCAGCTTGAGAGGGGGCGACGCTTTCTTT.

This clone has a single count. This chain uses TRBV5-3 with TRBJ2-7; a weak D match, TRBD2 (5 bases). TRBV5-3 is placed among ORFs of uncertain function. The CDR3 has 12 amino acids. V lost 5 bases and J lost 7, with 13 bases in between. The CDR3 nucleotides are TGTGCCAGAAGAGAGGGCCTCGGAGAGCAGTACTTC. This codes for CARREGLGEQYF.

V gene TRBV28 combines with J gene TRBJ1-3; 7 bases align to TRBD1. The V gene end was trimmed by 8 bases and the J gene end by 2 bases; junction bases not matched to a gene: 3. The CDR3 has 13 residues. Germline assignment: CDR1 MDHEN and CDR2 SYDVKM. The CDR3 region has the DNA TGTGCCAGCCTTACAGGGGCTGGAAACACCATATATTTT. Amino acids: CASLTGAGNTIYF.

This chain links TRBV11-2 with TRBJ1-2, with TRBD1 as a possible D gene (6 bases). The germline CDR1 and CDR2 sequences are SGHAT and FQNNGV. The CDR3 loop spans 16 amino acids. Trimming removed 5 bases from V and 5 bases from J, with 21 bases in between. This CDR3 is CASSPIMDSSSYGYTF. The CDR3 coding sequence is TGTGCCAGCAGCCCTATTATGGACAGCTCTTCGTATGGCTACACCTTC.

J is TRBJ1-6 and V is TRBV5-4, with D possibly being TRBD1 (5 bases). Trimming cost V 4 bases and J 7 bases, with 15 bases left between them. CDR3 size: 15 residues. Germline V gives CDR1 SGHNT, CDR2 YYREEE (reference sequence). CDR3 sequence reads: CASSLNGGGNSPLHF. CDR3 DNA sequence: TGTGCCAGCAGCCTCAACGGGGGTGGGAATTCACCCCTCCACTTT.

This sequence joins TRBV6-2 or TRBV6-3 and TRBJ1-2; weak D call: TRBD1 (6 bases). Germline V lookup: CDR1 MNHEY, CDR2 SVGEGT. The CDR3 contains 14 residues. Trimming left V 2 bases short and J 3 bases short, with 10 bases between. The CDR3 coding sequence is TGTGCCAGCAGTTACCCAGGGGCACACTATGGCTACACCTTC. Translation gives CASSYPGAHYGYTF.

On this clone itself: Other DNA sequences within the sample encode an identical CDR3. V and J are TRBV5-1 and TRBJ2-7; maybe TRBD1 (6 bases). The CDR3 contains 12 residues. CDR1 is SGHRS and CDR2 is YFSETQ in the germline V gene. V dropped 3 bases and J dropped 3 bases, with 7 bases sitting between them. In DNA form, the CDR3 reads TGCGCCAGCAGCTCACAGGGCTACGAGCAGTACTTC. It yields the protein CASSSQGYEQYF.

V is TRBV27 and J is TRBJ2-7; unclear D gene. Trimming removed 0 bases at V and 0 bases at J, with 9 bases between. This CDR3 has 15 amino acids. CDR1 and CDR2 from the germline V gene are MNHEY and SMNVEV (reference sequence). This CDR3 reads CASSLSNPGSYEQYF. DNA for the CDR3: TGTGCCAGCAGTTTATCAAATCCCGGCTCCTACGAGCAGTACTTC.

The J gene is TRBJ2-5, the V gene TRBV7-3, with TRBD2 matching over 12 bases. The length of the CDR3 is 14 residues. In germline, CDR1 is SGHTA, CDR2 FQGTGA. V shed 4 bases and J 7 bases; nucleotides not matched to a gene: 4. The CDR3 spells CASSSSGGAGTQYF. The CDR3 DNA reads TGTGCCAGCAGCTCTAGCGGGGGGGCCGGGACCCAGTACTTC.

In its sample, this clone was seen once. CDR3 DNA: TGTGCCAGCAGCCCTCGTGGGGCAGGGATCAATCAGCCCCAGCATTTT. The encoded protein is CASSPRGAGINQPQHF. The V gene is TRBV3-1 (or the pseudogene TRBV3-2), the J gene TRBJ1-5, with D possibly TRBD1 on 5 matching bases. With 4 bases removed from V and 3 bases from J, the gap between germline ends came to 16 bases. This CDR3 comprises 16 residues. Germline V gene data show CDR1 as LGHDT and CDR2 as YNNKEL (reference sequence).

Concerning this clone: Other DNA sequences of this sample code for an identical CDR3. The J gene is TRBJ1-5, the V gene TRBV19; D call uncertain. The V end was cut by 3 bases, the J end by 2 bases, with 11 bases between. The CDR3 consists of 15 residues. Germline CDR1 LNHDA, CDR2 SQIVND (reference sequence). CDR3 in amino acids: CASSIGGGGNQPQHF. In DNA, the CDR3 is TGTGCCAGTAGTATCGGTGGCGGAGGCAATCAGCCCCAGCATTTT.

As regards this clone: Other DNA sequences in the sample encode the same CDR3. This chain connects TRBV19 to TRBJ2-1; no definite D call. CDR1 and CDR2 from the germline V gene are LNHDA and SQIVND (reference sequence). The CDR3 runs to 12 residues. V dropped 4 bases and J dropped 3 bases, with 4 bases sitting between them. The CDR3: CASSRLYNEQFF. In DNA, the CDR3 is TGTGCCAGTAGTAGACTCTACAATGAGCAGTTCTTC.

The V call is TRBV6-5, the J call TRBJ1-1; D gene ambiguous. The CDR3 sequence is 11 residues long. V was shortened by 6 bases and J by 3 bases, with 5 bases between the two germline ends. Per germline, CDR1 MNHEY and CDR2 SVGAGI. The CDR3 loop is CASRSHTEAFF. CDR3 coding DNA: TGTGCCAGCAGAAGCCACACTGAAGCTTTCTTT.

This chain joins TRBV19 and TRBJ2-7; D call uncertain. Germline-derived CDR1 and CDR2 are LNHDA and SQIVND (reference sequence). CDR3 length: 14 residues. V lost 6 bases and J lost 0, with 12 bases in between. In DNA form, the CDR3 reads TGTGCCAGTAGACCTCGCGCGGCCTCCTACGAGCAGTACTTC. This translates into CASRPRAASYEQYF.

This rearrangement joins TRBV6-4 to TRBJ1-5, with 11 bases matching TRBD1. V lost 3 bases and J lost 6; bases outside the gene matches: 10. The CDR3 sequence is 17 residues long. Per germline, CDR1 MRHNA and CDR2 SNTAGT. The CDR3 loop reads CASSEVGQGARVQPQHF. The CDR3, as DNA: TGTGCCAGCAGTGAAGTAGGACAGGGGGCGCGAGTTCAGCCCCAGCATTTT.

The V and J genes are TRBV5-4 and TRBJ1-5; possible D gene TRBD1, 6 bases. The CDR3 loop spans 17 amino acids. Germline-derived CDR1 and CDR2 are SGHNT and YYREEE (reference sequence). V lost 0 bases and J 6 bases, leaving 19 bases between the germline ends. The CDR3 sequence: CASSLARYTGKGQPQHF. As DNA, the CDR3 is TGTGCCAGCAGCTTGGCCCGCTATACAGGGAAGGGTCAGCCCCAGCATTTT. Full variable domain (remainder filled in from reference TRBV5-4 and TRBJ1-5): ETGVTQSPTHLIKTRGQQVTLRCSSQSGHNTVSWYQQALGQGPQFIFQYYREEENGRGNFPPRFSGLQFPNYSSELNVNALELDDSALYLCASSLARYTGKGQPQHFGDGTRLSIL.

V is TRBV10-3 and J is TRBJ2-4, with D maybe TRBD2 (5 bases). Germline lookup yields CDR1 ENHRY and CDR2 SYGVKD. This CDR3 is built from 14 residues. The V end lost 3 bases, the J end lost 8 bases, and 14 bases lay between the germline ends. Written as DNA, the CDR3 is TGTGCCATCAGTGAAAGCGGTCAGATAGACATTCAGTACTTC. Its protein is CAISESGQIDIQYF.

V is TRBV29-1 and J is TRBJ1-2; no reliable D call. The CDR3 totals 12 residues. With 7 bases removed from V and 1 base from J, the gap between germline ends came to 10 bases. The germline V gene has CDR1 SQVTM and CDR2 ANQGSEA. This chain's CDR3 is CSGGGVNYGYTF. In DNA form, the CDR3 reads TGCAGCGGCGGCGGGGTTAACTATGGCTACACCTTC.

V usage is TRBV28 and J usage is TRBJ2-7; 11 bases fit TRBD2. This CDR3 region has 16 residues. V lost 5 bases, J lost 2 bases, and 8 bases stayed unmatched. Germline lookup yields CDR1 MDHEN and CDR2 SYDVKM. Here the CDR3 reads CASSPVLAGGPYEQYF. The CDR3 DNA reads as TGTGCCAGCAGTCCTGTCCTAGCGGGAGGCCCCTACGAGCAGTACTTC.

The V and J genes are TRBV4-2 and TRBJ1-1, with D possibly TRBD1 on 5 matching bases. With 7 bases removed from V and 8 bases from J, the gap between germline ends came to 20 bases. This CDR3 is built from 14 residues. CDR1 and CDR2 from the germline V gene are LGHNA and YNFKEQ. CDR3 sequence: CASTAHGAKIEAFF. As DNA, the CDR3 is TGTGCCAGCACCGCTCATGGGGCTAAAATCGAAGCTTTCTTT.

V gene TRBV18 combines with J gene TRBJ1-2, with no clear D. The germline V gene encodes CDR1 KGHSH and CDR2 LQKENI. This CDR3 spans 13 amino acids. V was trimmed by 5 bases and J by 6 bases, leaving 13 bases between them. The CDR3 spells CASSAGNPHGYTF. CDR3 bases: TGTGCCAGCTCAGCGGGGAACCCTCATGGCTACACCTTC.

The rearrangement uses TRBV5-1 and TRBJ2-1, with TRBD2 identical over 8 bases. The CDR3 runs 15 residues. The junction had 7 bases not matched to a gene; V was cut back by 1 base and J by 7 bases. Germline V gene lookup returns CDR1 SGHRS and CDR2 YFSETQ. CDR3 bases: TGCGCCAGCAGCTTGTGGCTAGCGGGTATAAATGAGCAGTTCTTC. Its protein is CASSLWLAGINEQFF.

The CDR3: CASSRGGGSSYNEQFF. CDR3 DNA sequence: TGTGCCAGCAGTCGCGGGGGGGGGAGCTCCTACAATGAGCAGTTCTTC. The chain is built from TRBV27 and TRBJ2-1, with 9 nucleotides matching TRBD2. Looked up from germline, CDR1 is MNHEY and CDR2 is SMNVEV (reference sequence). The junction had 5 bases not matched to a gene; V was cut back by 5 bases and J by 0 bases. The CDR3 runs to 16 residues.

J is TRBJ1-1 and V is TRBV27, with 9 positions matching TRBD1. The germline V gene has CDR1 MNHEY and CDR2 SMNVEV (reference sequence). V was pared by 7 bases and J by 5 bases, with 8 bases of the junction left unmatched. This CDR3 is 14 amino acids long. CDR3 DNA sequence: TGTGCCAGCACCCCGGGACAGGGTTGGACTGAAGCTTTCTTT. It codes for CASTPGQGWTEAFF.

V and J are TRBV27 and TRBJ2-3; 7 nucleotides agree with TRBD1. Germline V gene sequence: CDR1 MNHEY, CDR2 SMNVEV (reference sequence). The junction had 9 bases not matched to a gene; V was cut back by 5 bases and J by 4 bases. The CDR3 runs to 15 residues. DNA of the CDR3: TGTGCCAGCAGTCCGTTGGGACAGAGCGCAGATACGCAGTATTTT. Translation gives CASSPLGQSADTQYF.